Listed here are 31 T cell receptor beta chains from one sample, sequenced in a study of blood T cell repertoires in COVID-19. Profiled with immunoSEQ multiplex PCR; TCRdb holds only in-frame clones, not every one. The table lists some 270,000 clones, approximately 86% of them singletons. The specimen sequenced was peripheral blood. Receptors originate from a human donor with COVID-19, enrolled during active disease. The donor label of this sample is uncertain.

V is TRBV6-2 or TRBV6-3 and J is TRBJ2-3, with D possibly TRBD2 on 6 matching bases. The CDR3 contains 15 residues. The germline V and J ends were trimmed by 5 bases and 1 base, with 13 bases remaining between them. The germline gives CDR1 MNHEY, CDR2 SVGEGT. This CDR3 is CASSPEIAGTDTQYF. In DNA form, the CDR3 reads TGTGCCAGCAGTCCCGAGATAGCGGGCACAGATACGCAGTATTTT.

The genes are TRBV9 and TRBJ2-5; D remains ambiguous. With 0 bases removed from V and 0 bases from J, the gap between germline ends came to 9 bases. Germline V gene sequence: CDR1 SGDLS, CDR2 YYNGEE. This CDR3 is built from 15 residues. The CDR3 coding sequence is TGTGCCAGCAGCGTAGGAGACTCTTACCAAGAGACCCAGTACTTC. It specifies CASSVGDSYQETQYF.

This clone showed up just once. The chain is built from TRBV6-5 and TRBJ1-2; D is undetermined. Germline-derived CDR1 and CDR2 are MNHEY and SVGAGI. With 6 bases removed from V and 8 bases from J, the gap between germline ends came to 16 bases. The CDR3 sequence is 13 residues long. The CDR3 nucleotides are TGTGCCAGCAGCAGACCCTCTGGCGGAGGCTACACCTTC. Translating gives CASSRPSGGGYTF.

CDR3 sequence reads: CASSVGGSPGDGYTF. The CDR3 DNA sequence: TGTGCCAGCAGCGTAGGGGGATCACCCGGGGATGGCTACACCTTC. The V call is TRBV9, the J call TRBJ1-2; no reliable D call. This CDR3 has 15 residues. The ends were cut back, 0 bases at V and 6 bases at J, with 15 bases in the middle. The germline gives CDR1 SGDLS, CDR2 YYNGEE.

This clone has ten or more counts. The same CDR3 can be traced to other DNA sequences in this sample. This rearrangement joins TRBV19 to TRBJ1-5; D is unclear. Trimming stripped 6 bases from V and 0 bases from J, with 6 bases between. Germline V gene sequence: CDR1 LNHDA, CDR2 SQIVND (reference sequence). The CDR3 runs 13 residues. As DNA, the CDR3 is TGTGCCAGTAGCCTAAATAGCAATCAGCCCCAGCATTTT. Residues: CASSLNSNQPQHF.

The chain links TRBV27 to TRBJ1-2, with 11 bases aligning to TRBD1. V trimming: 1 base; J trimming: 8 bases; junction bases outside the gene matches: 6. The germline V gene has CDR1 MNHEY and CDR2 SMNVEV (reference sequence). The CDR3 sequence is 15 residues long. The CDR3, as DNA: TGTGCCAGCAGTTTATTGGGACAGGGGGAGGAAGGCTACACCTTC. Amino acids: CASSLLGQGEEGYTF.

CDR3 in DNA: TGTGCCAGCAGCCGAGCCAATCAGCCCCAGCATTTT. This sequence encodes CASSRANQPQHF. V is TRBV28 and J is TRBJ1-5; D is uncertain. There are 12 residues in the CDR3. Germline V gene sequence: CDR1 MDHEN, CDR2 SYDVKM. With 6 bases removed from V and 3 bases from J, the gap between germline ends came to 6 bases. Using reference TRBV28 and TRBJ1-5 for the parts outside the CDR3, the full variable domain is DVKVTQSSRYLVKRTGEKVFLECVQDMDHENMFWYRQDPGLGLRLIYFSYDVKMKEKGDIPEGYSVSREKKERFSLILESASTNQTSMYLCASSRANQPQHFGDGTRLSIL.

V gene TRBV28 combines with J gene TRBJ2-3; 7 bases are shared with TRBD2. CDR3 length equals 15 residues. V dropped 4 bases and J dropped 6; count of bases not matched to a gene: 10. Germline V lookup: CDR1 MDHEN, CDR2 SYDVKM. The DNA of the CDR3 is TGTGCCAGCAGTTCCCGACTAGCCGCCTACGATACGCAGTATTTT. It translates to CASSSRLAAYDTQYF. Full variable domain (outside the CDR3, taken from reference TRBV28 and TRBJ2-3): DVKVTQSSRYLVKRTGEKVFLECVQDMDHENMFWYRQDPGLGLRLIYFSYDVKMKEKGDIPEGYSVSREKKERFSLILESASTNQTSMYLCASSSRLAAYDTQYFGPGTRLTVL.

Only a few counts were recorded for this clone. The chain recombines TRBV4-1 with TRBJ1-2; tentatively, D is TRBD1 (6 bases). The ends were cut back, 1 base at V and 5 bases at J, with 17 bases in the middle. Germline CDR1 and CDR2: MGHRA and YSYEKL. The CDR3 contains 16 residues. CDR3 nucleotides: TGCGCCAGCAGCCAAGTGGTTGGGGGCGCAAGGTATGGCTACACCTTC. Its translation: CASSQVVGGARYGYTF.

CDR3 nucleotides: TGCAGCGGAGGGACAGGGGGCCGGGGCACCGGGGAGCTGTTTTTT. It translates to CSGGTGGRGTGELFF. The V and J genes are TRBV29-1 and TRBJ2-2, with 12 bases aligning to TRBD1. Germline CDR1 SQVTM, CDR2 ANQGSEA. V lost 7 bases and J lost 4; bases outside the gene matches: 7. There are 15 residues in the CDR3.

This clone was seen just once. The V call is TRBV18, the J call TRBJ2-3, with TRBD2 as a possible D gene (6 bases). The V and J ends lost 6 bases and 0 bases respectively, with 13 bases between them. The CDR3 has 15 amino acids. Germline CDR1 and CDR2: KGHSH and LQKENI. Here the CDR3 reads CASSRMAGSTDTQYF. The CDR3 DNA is TGTGCCAGCTCCCGAATGGCGGGAAGCACAGATACGCAGTATTTT.

This chain's CDR3 is CASSIRQGQNEKLFF. DNA for the CDR3: TGTGCCAGCAGCATCCGACAGGGTCAAAATGAAAAACTGTTTTTT. This chain joins TRBV3-1 (or the pseudogene TRBV3-2) and TRBJ1-4, with 7 bases fitting TRBD1. Germline lookup yields CDR1 LGHDT and CDR2 YNNKEL (reference sequence). There are 15 residues in the CDR3. Trimming at V came to 5 bases and at J to 5 bases, leaving 8 bases not matched to a gene.

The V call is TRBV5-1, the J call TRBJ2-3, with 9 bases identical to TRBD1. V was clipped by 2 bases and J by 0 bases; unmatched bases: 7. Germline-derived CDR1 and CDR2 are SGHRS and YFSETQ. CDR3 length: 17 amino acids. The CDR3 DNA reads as TGCGCCAGCAGCTTTCTTGGGACAGGGATAAGCACAGATACGCAGTATTTT. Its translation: CASSFLGTGISTDTQYF.

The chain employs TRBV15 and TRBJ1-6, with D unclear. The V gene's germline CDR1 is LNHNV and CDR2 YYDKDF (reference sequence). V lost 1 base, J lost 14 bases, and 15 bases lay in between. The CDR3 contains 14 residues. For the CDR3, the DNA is TGTGCCACCAGCAGAGGTGGGTTGGAGAAAACCCTCCACTTT. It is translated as CATSRGGLEKTLHF.

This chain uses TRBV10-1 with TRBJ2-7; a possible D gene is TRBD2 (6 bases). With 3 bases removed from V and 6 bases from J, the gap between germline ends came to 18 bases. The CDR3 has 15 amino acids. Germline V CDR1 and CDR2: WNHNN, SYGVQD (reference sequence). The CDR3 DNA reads TGCGCCAGCAGTGAAAGTGCGGGACCCCGGGCCGAGCAGTACTTC. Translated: CASSESAGPRAEQYF.

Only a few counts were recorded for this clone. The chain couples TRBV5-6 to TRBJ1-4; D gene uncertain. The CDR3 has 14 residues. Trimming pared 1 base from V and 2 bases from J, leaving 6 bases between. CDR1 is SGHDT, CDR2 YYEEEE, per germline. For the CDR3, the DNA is TGTGCCAGCAGCTTGACTTTTACTAATGAAAAACTGTTTTTT. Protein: CASSLTFTNEKLFF.

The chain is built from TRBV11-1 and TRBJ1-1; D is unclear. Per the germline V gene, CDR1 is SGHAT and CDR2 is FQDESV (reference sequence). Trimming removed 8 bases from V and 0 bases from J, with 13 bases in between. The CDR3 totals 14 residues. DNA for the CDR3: TGTGCCAGCGGCAGAGGGAATATGAACACTGAAGCTTTCTTT. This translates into CASGRGNMNTEAFF.

The CDR3 nucleotides read TGTGCCAGCAGCCCTCATACAGGGTACGGGGCCAACGTCCTGACTTTC. Translation: CASSPHTGYGANVLTF. The chain joins TRBV7-8 to TRBJ2-6; maybe TRBD1 (6 bases). The germline V gene has CDR1 SGHVS and CDR2 FQNEAQ. This CDR3 spans 16 amino acids. The germline V and J ends were trimmed by 5 bases and 4 bases, with 15 bases remaining between them. The variable domain in full, with the rest retrieved from reference TRBV7-8 and TRBJ2-6, is GAGVSQSPRYKVAKRGQDVALRCDPISGHVSLFWYQQALGQGPEFLTYFQNEAQLDKSGLPSDRFFAERPEGSVSTLKIQRTQQEDSAVYLCASSPHTGYGANVLTFGAGSRLTVL.

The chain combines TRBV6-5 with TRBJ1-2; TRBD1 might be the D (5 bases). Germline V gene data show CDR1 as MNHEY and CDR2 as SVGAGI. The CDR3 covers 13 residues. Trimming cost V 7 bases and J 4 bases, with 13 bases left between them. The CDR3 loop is CASTRGGVYGYTF. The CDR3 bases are TGTGCCAGCACCCGGGGGGGAGTCTATGGCTACACCTTC.

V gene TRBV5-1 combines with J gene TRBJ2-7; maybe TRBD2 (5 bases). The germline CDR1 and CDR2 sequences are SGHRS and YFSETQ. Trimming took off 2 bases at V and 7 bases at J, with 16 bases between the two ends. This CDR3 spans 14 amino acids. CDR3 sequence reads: CASSLDQLGREQYF. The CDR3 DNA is TGCGCCAGCAGCTTAGACCAACTAGGCAGAGAGCAGTACTTC. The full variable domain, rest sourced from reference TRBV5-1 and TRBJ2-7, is KAGVTQTPRYLIKTRGQQVTLSCSPISGHRSVSWYQQTPGQGLQFLFEYFSETQRNKGNFPGRFSGRQFSNSRSEMNVSTLELGDSALYLCASSLDQLGREQYFGPGTRLTVT.

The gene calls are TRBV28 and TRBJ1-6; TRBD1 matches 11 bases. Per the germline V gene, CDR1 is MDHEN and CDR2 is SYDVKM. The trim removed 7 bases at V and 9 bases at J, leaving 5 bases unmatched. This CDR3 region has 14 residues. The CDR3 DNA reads TGTGCCAGCAATCCGGGGACAGGGGGTTCACCCCTCCACTTT. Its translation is CASNPGTGGSPLHF.

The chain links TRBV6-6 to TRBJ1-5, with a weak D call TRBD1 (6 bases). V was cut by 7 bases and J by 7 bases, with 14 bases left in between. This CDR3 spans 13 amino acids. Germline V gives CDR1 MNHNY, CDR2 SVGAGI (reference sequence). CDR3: CASNVGTRQPQHF. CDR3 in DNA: TGTGCCAGCAACGTTGGGACAAGACAGCCCCAGCATTTT.

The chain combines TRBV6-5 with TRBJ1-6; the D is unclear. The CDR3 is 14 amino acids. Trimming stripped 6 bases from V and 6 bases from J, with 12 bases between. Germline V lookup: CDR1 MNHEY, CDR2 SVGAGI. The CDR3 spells CASREDGRNSPLHF. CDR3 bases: TGTGCCAGCAGGGAGGACGGACGTAATTCACCCCTCCACTTT.

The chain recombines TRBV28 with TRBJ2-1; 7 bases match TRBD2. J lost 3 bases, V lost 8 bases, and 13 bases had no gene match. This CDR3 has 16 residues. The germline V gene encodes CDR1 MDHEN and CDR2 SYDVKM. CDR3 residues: CASRSRLAVNYNEQFF. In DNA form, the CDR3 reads TGTGCCAGCCGTTCCCGACTAGCCGTTAACTACAATGAGCAGTTCTTC. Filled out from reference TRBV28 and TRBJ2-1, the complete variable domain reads DVKVTQSSRYLVKRTGEKVFLECVQDMDHENMFWYRQDPGLGLRLIYFSYDVKMKEKGDIPEGYSVSREKKERFSLILESASTNQTSMYLCASRSRLAVNYNEQFFGPGTRLTVL.

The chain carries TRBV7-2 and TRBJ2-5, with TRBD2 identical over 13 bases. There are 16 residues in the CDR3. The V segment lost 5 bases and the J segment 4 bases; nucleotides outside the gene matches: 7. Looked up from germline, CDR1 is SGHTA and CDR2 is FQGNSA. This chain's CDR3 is CASSPGGLAGLETQYF. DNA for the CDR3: TGTGCCAGCAGCCCGGGGGGACTAGCGGGACTAGAGACCCAGTACTTC.

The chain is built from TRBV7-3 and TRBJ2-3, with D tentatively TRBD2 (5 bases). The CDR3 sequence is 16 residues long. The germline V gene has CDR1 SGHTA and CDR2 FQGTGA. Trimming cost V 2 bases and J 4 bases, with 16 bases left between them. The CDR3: CASSLVGVGFADTQYF. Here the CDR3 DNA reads TGTGCCAGCAGCTTAGTGGGAGTCGGCTTCGCAGATACGCAGTATTTT.

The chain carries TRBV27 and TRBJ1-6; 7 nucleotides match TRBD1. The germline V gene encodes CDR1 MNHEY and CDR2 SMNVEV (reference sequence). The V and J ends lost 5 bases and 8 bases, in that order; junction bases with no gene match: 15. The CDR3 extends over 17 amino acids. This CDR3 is CASSTSNSRGPDSPLHF. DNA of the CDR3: TGTGCCAGCAGTACTAGCAACTCAAGGGGGCCGGATTCACCCCTCCACTTT.

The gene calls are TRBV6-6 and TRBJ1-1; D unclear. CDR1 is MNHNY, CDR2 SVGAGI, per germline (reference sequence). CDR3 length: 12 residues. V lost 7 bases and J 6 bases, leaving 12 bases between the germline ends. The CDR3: CASTLRESEAFF. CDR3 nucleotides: TGTGCCAGCACCCTCCGGGAATCTGAAGCTTTCTTT.

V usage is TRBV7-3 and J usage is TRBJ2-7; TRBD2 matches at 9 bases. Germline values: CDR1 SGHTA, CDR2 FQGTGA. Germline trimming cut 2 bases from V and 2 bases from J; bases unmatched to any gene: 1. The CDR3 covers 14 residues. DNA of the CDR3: TGTGCCAGCAGCTTAGCGGGAGGGCCCTACGAGCAGTACTTC. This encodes CASSLAGGPYEQYF.

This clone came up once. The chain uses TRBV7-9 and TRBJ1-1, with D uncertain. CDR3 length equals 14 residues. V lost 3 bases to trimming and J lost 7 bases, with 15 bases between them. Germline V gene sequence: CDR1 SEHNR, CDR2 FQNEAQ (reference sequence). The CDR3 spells CASSFGVRFDEAFF. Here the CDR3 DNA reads TGTGCCAGCAGCTTCGGGGTCCGCTTTGATGAAGCTTTCTTT.

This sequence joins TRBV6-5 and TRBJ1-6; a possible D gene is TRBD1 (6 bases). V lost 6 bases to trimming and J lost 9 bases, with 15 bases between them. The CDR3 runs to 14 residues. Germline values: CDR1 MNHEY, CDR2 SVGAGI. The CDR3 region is CASSLDRSGSPLHF. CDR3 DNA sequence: TGTGCCAGCAGCTTAGACAGGTCTGGTTCACCCCTCCACTTT.